The 31 T cell receptor beta chains given below trace back to one sample, sequenced in a study of Graves' ophthalmopathy and Graves' hyperthyroidism. RNA transcripts were the template, and TCR beta CDR3 regions were amplified from them. Scientists carried out first-round RT-PCR using HTBI primers and then a second-round multiplex PCR. TCRdb itself ran the multiplex PCR reads through MiXCR, one entry per CDR3 protein. Among a few hundred thousand distinct CDR3 sequences listed, around 17% were seen once. The sequenced material came from peripheral blood. The receptors stem from a woman aged 18-29 years with Graves' ophthalmopathy.

At least ten counts were recorded for this clonotype. The V gene is TRBV20-1, the J gene TRBJ1-5; no clear D. The V and J ends lost 6 bases and 5 bases respectively, with 20 bases between them. Germline V lookup: CDR1 DFQATT, CDR2 SNEGSKA (reference sequence). CDR3 length equals 15 residues. The CDR3: CSAPHPGSAYQPQHF. CDR3 DNA sequence: TGCAGTGCCCCCCACCCCGGGTCTGCCTATCAGCCCCAGCATTTT.

This clonotype was counted ten times or more. The V and J genes are TRBV27 and TRBJ2-7, with no clear D. The CDR3 runs 14 residues. The germline V gene has CDR1 MNHEY and CDR2 SMNVEV (reference sequence). V shed 5 bases and J shed 1 base, with 12 bases lying between them. CDR3 residues: CASSRRTASYEQYF. The CDR3 region has the DNA TGTGCCAGCAGTCGCCGCACGGCATCCTACGAGCAGTACTTC.

This clonotype showed up many times. The chain couples TRBV7-2 to TRBJ1-2; 9 bases line up with TRBD1. With 5 bases clipped from V and 3 bases from J, the junction kept 4 bases outside the gene matches. Germline V CDR1 and CDR2: SGHTA, FQGNSA. CDR3 length: 14 amino acids. The CDR3 region has the DNA TGTGCCAGCAGCCCAAGGACAGGGGACTATGGCTACACCTTC. Amino acids: CASSPRTGDYGYTF.

Ten or more counts support this clonotype. V is TRBV24-1 and J is TRBJ1-2, with D possibly matching TRBD1 (6 bases). CDR1 KGHDR and CDR2 SFDVKD come from the germline V gene. This CDR3 is 13 amino acids long. Trimming cost V 4 bases and J 7 bases, with 12 bases left between them. CDR3 DNA: TGTGCCACCAGTGACAGACAGGCCGTTGGCTACACCTTC. Translating gives CATSDRQAVGYTF.

This chain connects TRBV6-1 to TRBJ2-6, with TRBD1 identical over 8 bases. Per the germline V gene, CDR1 is MNHNS and CDR2 is SASEGT. V dropped 6 bases and J dropped 2; count of bases not matched to a gene: 9. The CDR3 loop spans 17 amino acids. The CDR3 is CASRQGQGIAGANVLTF. The CDR3 nucleotides are TGTGCCAGCAGACAAGGACAGGGTATCGCTGGGGCCAACGTCCTGACTTTC.

This clonotype appeared many times. The chain couples TRBV30 to TRBJ1-1; D possibly corresponds to TRBD1 (5 bases). V lost 2 bases to trimming and J lost 7 bases, with 14 bases between them. There are 13 residues in the CDR3. Germline CDR1 reads GTSNPN; CDR2 reads SVGIG (reference sequence). CDR3 loop: CAWSTRGDIEAFF. CDR3 bases: TGTGCCTGGAGTACTAGGGGTGATATTGAAGCTTTCTTT.

The chain recombines TRBV6-2 or TRBV6-3 with TRBJ1-5; 9 positions match TRBD1. CDR3 length equals 12 residues. V lost 6 bases, J lost 6 bases, and 0 bases stayed unmatched. Germline V CDR1 and CDR2: MNHEY, SVGEGT. For the CDR3, the DNA is TGTGCCAGCAGGGGACAGGGTCAGCCCCAGCATTTT. Encoded protein: CASRGQGQPQHF.

This clonotype showed up many times. The genes are TRBV12-3 or TRBV12-4 and TRBJ2-5; D tentatively reads TRBD1 or TRBD2 (5 bases each). The CDR3 consists of 14 residues. V lost 1 base to trimming and J lost 5 bases, with 11 bases between them. The CDR3 loop reads CASSLGGNGETQYF. CDR3 coding DNA: TGTGCCAGCAGTTTAGGGGGGAATGGGGAGACCCAGTACTTC.

There are many counts of this clonotype. The chain combines TRBV6-2 or TRBV6-3 with TRBJ2-7; D call uncertain. V gave up 6 bases and J gave up 3 bases, with 15 bases separating them. This CDR3 has 14 amino acids. CDR1 is MNHEY and CDR2 is SVGEGT in the germline V gene. The CDR3 reads CASRDPPNLYEQYF. The CDR3 DNA is TGTGCCAGCAGGGATCCACCTAACCTCTACGAGCAGTACTTC.

Ten or more counts support this clonotype. In nucleotides, the CDR3 is TGTGCCAGCAGTTTAGGGCAGGGCTACGCCAAAAACATTCAGTACTTC. This translates into CASSLGQGYAKNIQYF. The chain combines TRBV28 with TRBJ2-4, with D maybe TRBD1 (5 bases). V lost 2 bases, J lost 1 base, and 12 bases lay in between. The CDR3 is made up of 16 amino acids. The germline V gene encodes CDR1 MDHEN and CDR2 SYDVKM.

The rearrangement joins TRBV6-1 to TRBJ2-7; TRBD1 matches at 8 bases. Germline V gene sequence: CDR1 MNHNS, CDR2 SASEGT. V trimming: 7 bases; J trimming: 3 bases; junction bases outside the gene matches: 8. The CDR3 length is 14 residues. CDR3 nucleotide sequence: TGTGCCAGCAAAGACCAGGGGGCAGGCTACGAGCAGTACTTC. Its protein is CASKDQGAGYEQYF.

This clonotype was seen ten or more times. This sequence joins TRBV4-3 and TRBJ1-2; the D gene is possibly TRBD1 (6 bases). CDR1 is LGHNA, CDR2 YSLEER, per germline. This CDR3 is 16 amino acids long. Deletions cut 3 bases from V and 3 bases from J, with 17 bases between. The CDR3 nucleotides read TGCGCCAGCAGCCAGGAATTAAACAGGGAAGACTATGGCTACACCTTC. Protein sequence: CASSQELNREDYGYTF.

This clonotype has ten or more counts. The chain is built from TRBV10-2 and TRBJ1-2; D may be TRBD1 (5 bases). The ends were cut back, 10 bases at V and 3 bases at J, with 18 bases in the middle. The V gene's germline CDR1 is WSHSY and CDR2 SAAADI. This CDR3 contains 14 residues. This CDR3 reads CATTSRERYYGYTF. The CDR3 coding sequence is TGCGCCACTACAAGCAGGGAGCGGTACTATGGCTACACCTTC.

The J gene is TRBJ1-5, the V gene TRBV28; D is perhaps TRBD1 (6 bases). Trimming took off 3 bases at V and 5 bases at J, with 14 bases between the two ends. Germline CDR1 is MDHEN and CDR2 is SYDVKM. The CDR3 has 15 residues. The CDR3 spells CASSLERGSDQPQHF. The DNA of the CDR3 is TGTGCCAGCAGTTTGGAAAGGGGGAGTGATCAGCCCCAGCATTTT.

This clonotype was counted many times. A much larger clone is a single base away; this may be a read error. The CDR3 DNA reads as TGTGCCAGCAGTCCGCCCGAGGGAGACTACACCTTC. It is translated as CASSPPEGDYTF. This chain connects TRBV28 to TRBJ1-2; D remains ambiguous. The V and J ends lost 5 bases and 10 bases respectively, with 14 bases between them. This CDR3 region has 12 residues. The germline V gene encodes CDR1 MDHEN and CDR2 SYDVKM.

The sample holds many counts of this clonotype. V and J are TRBV7-8 and TRBJ1-5; possibly TRBD1 for D (5 bases). This CDR3 has 14 residues. The V gene's germline CDR1 is SGHVS and CDR2 FQNEAQ. Trimming removed 4 bases from V and 0 bases from J, with 7 bases in between. The CDR3 bases are TGTGCCAGCAGCTCGACAGTTAGCAATCAGCCCCAGCATTTT. Protein sequence: CASSSTVSNQPQHF.

The V gene is TRBV6-5, the J gene TRBJ2-7, with 8 bases lining up with TRBD2. Germline assignment: CDR1 MNHEY and CDR2 SVGAGI. V lost 4 bases and J lost 0; bases outside the gene matches: 2. The CDR3 consists of 14 residues. In DNA, the CDR3 is TGTGCCAGCAGTTTGCGGGAGGCCTCCTACGAGCAGTACTTC. This sequence encodes CASSLREASYEQYF.

This clonotype was recorded many times. The gene calls are TRBV7-2 and TRBJ2-7, with 7 nucleotides matching TRBD2. The V segment lost 3 bases and the J segment 0 bases; nucleotides outside the gene matches: 5. The CDR3 has 15 residues. In germline, CDR1 is SGHTA, CDR2 FQGNSA. CDR3: CASSFRRGTSYEQYF. The CDR3 nucleotides read TGTGCCAGCAGCTTCAGGCGGGGGACCTCCTACGAGCAGTACTTC.

This clonotype was detected a few times. The CDR3 spells CASSLSQGHNSPLHF. CDR3 bases: TGTGCCAGCAGTTTATCGCAGGGGCACAATTCACCCCTCCACTTT. The chain uses TRBV27 and TRBJ1-6; D perhaps matches TRBD1 (6 bases). The CDR3 contains 15 residues. Trimming pared 0 bases from V and 7 bases from J, leaving 10 bases between. The germline V gene encodes CDR1 MNHEY and CDR2 SMNVEV (reference sequence).

In this sample, this clonotype turned up many times. This chain uses TRBV11-1 with TRBJ1-1; the match to TRBD1 covers 7 bases. After removal of 5 bases from V and 0 bases from J, the junction contained 9 bases not matched to a gene. From germline, CDR1 is SGHAT and CDR2 FQDESV (reference sequence). There are 16 residues in the CDR3. Here the CDR3 DNA reads TGTGCCAGCAGCCACGTCGCGGACAGGCTGAACACTGAAGCTTTCTTT. Protein sequence: CASSHVADRLNTEAFF.

This clonotype has at least ten counts. As DNA, the CDR3 is TGTGCCAGCAGCTCTTCGGGGGGGGCCACCGGGGAGCTGTTTTTT. Translating it yields CASSSSGGATGELFF. The chain carries TRBV7-6 and TRBJ2-2, with 8 positions matching TRBD2. Germline values: CDR1 SGHVS, CDR2 FNYEAQ. Unmatched junction bases numbered 5, after V lost 4 bases and J lost 4 bases. There are 15 residues in the CDR3.

This sequence joins TRBV6-2 or TRBV6-3 and TRBJ1-2, with D possibly TRBD1 on 5 matching bases. Per the germline V gene, CDR1 is MNHEY and CDR2 is SVGEGT. CDR3 length: 13 residues. V gave up 2 bases and J gave up 8 bases, with 12 bases separating them. The CDR3 nucleotides read TGTGCCAGCAGTTACCGGGGGGATTGGGGCTACACCTTC. The encoded protein is CASSYRGDWGYTF.

In its sample, this clonotype was seen many times. The gene calls are TRBV7-2 and TRBJ2-7, with a possible D match to TRBD1 (6 bases). The CDR3 is made up of 14 amino acids. Germline lookup yields CDR1 SGHTA and CDR2 FQGNSA. V was cut by 5 bases and J by 3 bases, with 14 bases left in between. CDR3 nucleotide sequence: TGTGCCAGCAGCACCACAGGGTCAGGCTACGAGCAGTACTTC. Translated, it gives CASSTTGSGYEQYF.

The rearrangement uses TRBV12-3 or TRBV12-4 and TRBJ2-7, with D hard to call. The CDR3 sequence is 15 residues long. Between the trimmed V and J ends, which lost 0 bases and 2 bases, there was a span of 11 bases. The chain's CDR3 is CASSLADGITYEQYF. CDR3 DNA: TGTGCCAGCAGTTTAGCGGACGGTATCACCTACGAGCAGTACTTC.

This clonotype was recorded at least ten times. The CDR3 region has the DNA TGTGCCAGCAGCTCCTGGGTTCTCGCCAGACGAAACACAGATACGCAGTATTTT. Its protein is CASSSWVLARRNTDTQYF. The rearrangement links TRBV11-3 to TRBJ2-3; D is unresolved. Trimming took off 4 bases at V and 2 bases at J, with 22 bases between the two ends. The V gene's germline CDR1 is SGHNT and CDR2 YENEEA. This CDR3 is built from 18 residues. Based on the CDR3 plus reference TRBV11-3 and TRBJ2-3, the full variable domain is EAGVVQSPRYKIIEKKQPVAFWCNPISGHNTLYWYLQNLGQGPELLIRYENEEAVDDSQLPKDRFSAERLKGVDSTLKIQPAELGDSAVYLCASSSWVLARRNTDTQYFGPGTRLTVL.

At least ten counts were recorded for this clonotype. V usage is TRBV28 and J usage is TRBJ1-5; TRBD1 might be the D (6 bases). Germline V gives CDR1 MDHEN, CDR2 SYDVKM. V was pared by 3 bases and J by 4 bases, with 13 bases between. The CDR3 has 15 amino acids. This chain's CDR3 is CASSFRGGDNQPQHF. The CDR3, as DNA: TGTGCCAGCAGTTTTAGAGGGGGAGATAATCAGCCCCAGCATTTT.

This clonotype was detected many times. The V gene is TRBV7-2, the J gene TRBJ1-5, with D tentatively TRBD1 (5 bases). V shed 4 bases and J shed 1 base, with 23 bases lying between them. CDR1 and CDR2 (germline): SGHTA, FQGNSA. The CDR3 length is 19 residues. CDR3 protein: CASSSPLNEYGGSNQPQHF. The CDR3 DNA reads as TGTGCCAGCAGCTCGCCCCTCAACGAATACGGGGGAAGCAATCAGCCCCAGCATTTT.

This clonotype was detected many times. J is TRBJ2-2 and V is TRBV28, with D tentatively TRBD1 (5 bases). The CDR3 has 18 amino acids. The V gene's germline CDR1 is MDHEN and CDR2 SYDVKM. The ends were cut back, 6 bases at V and 6 bases at J, with 26 bases in the middle. CDR3 sequence (DNA): TGTGCCAGCAGCTTAGGATCAGGGATCTCAGGACGTTCCGGGGAGCTGTTTTTT. Translated: CASSLGSGISGRSGELFF.

This clonotype has at least ten counts. The chain joins TRBV29-1 to TRBJ2-7; 11 nucleotides agree with TRBD2. CDR1 and CDR2 (germline): SQVTM, ANQGSEA. Trimming removed 3 bases from V and 5 bases from J; junction bases left unmatched: 6. The CDR3 totals 14 residues. The CDR3 region has the DNA TGCAGCGTTGATACTAGCGGGAGTACGAACGAGCAGTACTTC. Protein sequence: CSVDTSGSTNEQYF.

The genes are TRBV20-1 and TRBJ2-7, with D perhaps matching TRBD2 (6 bases). V was pared by 4 bases and J by 2 bases, with 12 bases between. Per the germline V gene, CDR1 is DFQATT and CDR2 is SNEGSKA (reference sequence). This CDR3 is 13 amino acids long. CDR3 amino acids: CSAIPRETYEQYF. For the CDR3, the DNA is TGCAGTGCTATACCCCGGGAGACCTACGAGCAGTACTTC.

In its sample, this clonotype was seen many times. The V call is TRBV7-2, the J call TRBJ1-5; D perhaps matches TRBD1 (5 bases). Trimming took off 3 bases at V and 5 bases at J, with 8 bases between the two ends. Germline CDR1 is SGHTA and CDR2 is FQGNSA. The CDR3 has 13 residues. Here the CDR3 reads CASSLWGDQPQHF. In DNA form, the CDR3 reads TGTGCCAGCAGCTTGTGGGGGGATCAGCCCCAGCATTTT.